The sequence of this T cell receptor (beta chain) was determined in a study of blood T cells in healthy people across ages. The CDR3 spans 13 residues. Germline V gives CDR1 GTSNPN, CDR2 SVGIG (reference sequence). This clonotype was observed at least ten times. No antigen is known for it. Findings and caveats of the study: The donors' CMV status was not determined, possibly confounding changes in expanded clonotypes.

Sample-barcoded 5' priming and a J-beta primer mix drove a second PCR of roughly 7 to 11 cycles. MiXCR was run by TCRdb on the 5' RACE reads, yielding one entry per CDR3 protein. In the table there are some 790,000 distinct CDR3 sequences, around 26% of which are singletons. This receptor was taken from a woman aged 80 or older in good health. This chain connects TRBV30 to TRBJ2-3; D is undetermined. The specimen sequenced was blood. CDR3 region: CVARFGSTDTQYF. The DNA for the CDR3 is TGTGTCGCCCGGTTTGGTAGCACAGATACGCAGTATTTT.